Presented here are 26 T cell receptor beta chains from one specimen sequenced in a study of early T cells in non-severe SARS-CoV-2 infection. TCRdb redid the calling of the 5' RACE reads with MiXCR, one entry per CDR3 protein. Of about 81,000 distinct CDR3 sequences in the sample, 6% to 7% were seen once. The sequenced sample was whole blood. The source is an adult who was a healthcare worker with PCR-confirmed SARS-CoV-2 infection or an uninfected control (not recorded which).

The gene calls are TRBV6-2 or TRBV6-3 and TRBJ2-1; 12 bases align to TRBD2. Unmatched junction bases numbered 5, after V lost 2 bases and J lost 9 bases. This CDR3 comprises 15 residues. CDR1 MNHEY and CDR2 SVGEGT come from the germline V gene. CDR3 sequence reads: CASSYLAGGKGEQFF. CDR3 nucleotides: TGTGCCAGCAGTTACCTAGCGGGAGGGAAGGGTGAGCAGTTCTTC.

This clonotype was picked up many times. V gene TRBV4-3 combines with J gene TRBJ1-5, with D perhaps matching TRBD1 (6 bases). This CDR3 contains 15 residues. The V gene lost 0 bases and the J gene lost 3 bases, with 9 bases spanning the gap. Germline V gives CDR1 LGHNA, CDR2 YSLEER. The CDR3 is CASSQDGGANQPQHF. The CDR3 nucleotides are TGCGCCAGCAGCCAAGATGGGGGGGCCAATCAGCCCCAGCATTTT.

This clonotype has a handful of counts. This rearrangement joins TRBV6-5 to TRBJ1-1; D is perhaps TRBD1 (6 bases). V was clipped by 6 bases and J by 3 bases, with 17 bases between them. The CDR3 runs to 15 residues. Germline lookup yields CDR1 MNHEY and CDR2 SVGAGI. CDR3 in amino acids: CASSLDSRSYTEAFF. DNA for the CDR3: TGTGCCAGCAGCCTGGACAGCCGCAGCTACACTGAAGCTTTCTTT.

The V gene is TRBV27, the J gene TRBJ1-2; 8 bases agree with TRBD1. CDR1 is MNHEY, CDR2 SMNVEV, per germline (reference sequence). Germline trimming cut 2 bases from V and 8 bases from J; bases unmatched to any gene: 7. The length of the CDR3 is 14 residues. CDR3 sequence: CASSLRQGAYGYTF. The CDR3 DNA reads TGTGCCAGCAGTTTAAGGCAGGGGGCTTACGGCTACACCTTC.

CDR3 sequence reads: CATRTGKLVSPLHF. The DNA of the CDR3 is TGTGCCACCAGGACAGGGAAGTTAGTTTCACCCCTCCACTTT. The chain has TRBV10-3 and TRBJ1-6, with 8 bases matching TRBD1. Germline V CDR1 and CDR2: ENHRY, SYGVKD. J lost 9 bases, V lost 10 bases, and 11 bases had no gene match. CDR3 length equals 14 residues.

This clonotype was seen ten or more times. This chain links TRBV10-3 with TRBJ2-5; D gene ambiguous. Germline assignment: CDR1 ENHRY and CDR2 SYGVKD. This CDR3 has 13 residues. Between the trimmed V and J ends, which lost 4 bases and 3 bases, there was a span of 9 bases. The CDR3 region has the DNA TGTGCCATCAGTGTTGATCAAGAAGAGACCCAGTACTTC. Encoded protein: CAISVDQEETQYF.

This clonotype was observed a few times. The chain employs TRBV7-9 and TRBJ1-2; a weak D match, TRBD1 (6 bases). Germline values: CDR1 SEHNR, CDR2 FQNEAQ (reference sequence). V lost 1 base, J lost 4 bases, and 7 bases lay in between. The CDR3 is 13 amino acids. CDR3 bases: TGTGCCAGCAGCTTAGACAGGGTCTATGGCTACACCTTC. It codes for CASSLDRVYGYTF.

The gene calls are TRBV18 and TRBJ1-2; 7 bases are shared with TRBD1. The CDR3 spans 13 residues. V shed 3 bases and J 8 bases; nucleotides not matched to a gene: 6. Germline CDR1 and CDR2: KGHSH and LQKENI. For the CDR3, the DNA is TGTGCCAGCTCACCTGACCAGGGGGAAGGCTACACCTTC. This encodes CASSPDQGEGYTF.

This clonotype was observed many times. This chain links TRBV5-1 with TRBJ2-2, with 8 bases aligning to TRBD2. The trim removed 6 bases at V and 4 bases at J, leaving 8 bases unmatched. The CDR3 contains 15 residues. CDR1 is SGHRS and CDR2 is YFSETQ in the germline V gene. CDR3 loop: CASIESGTSTGELFF. The CDR3 DNA is TGCGCCAGCATCGAGTCCGGGACTAGCACCGGGGAGCTGTTTTTT.

This clonotype showed up many times. V is TRBV7-2 and J is TRBJ2-2, with no clear D. The germline V and J ends were trimmed by 3 bases and 3 bases, with 8 bases remaining between them. Germline CDR1 reads SGHTA; CDR2 reads FQGNSA. This CDR3 has 14 residues. This CDR3 is CASSFRRDTGELFF. The CDR3 bases are TGTGCCAGCAGCTTCCGTAGGGACACCGGGGAGCTGTTTTTT. The variable domain in full, completed from reference TRBV7-2 and TRBJ2-2, reads GAGVSQSPSNKVTEKGKDVELRCDPISGHTALYWYRQSLGQGLEFLIYFQGNSAPDKSGLPSDRFSAERTGGSVSTLTIQRTQQEDSAVYLCASSFRRDTGELFFGEGSRLTVL.

This clonotype came up many times. The chain employs TRBV20-1 and TRBJ1-6, with a possible D match to TRBD1 (5 bases). CDR1 and CDR2 from the germline V gene are DFQATT and SNEGSKA (reference sequence). V was pared by 1 base and J by 11 bases, with 9 bases between. The CDR3 loop spans 12 amino acids. This CDR3 reads CSARAGGPPLHF. The CDR3 coding sequence is TGCAGTGCTAGAGCGGGGGGTCCACCCCTCCACTTT.

This clonotype was observed at least ten times. The J gene is TRBJ1-1, the V gene TRBV10-3; a weak D match, TRBD1 (6 bases). The CDR3 runs 13 residues. The germline CDR1 and CDR2 sequences are ENHRY and SYGVKD. Deletions cut 3 bases from V and 4 bases from J, with 9 bases between. As DNA, the CDR3 is TGTGCCATCAGTGACAGGGGTCGCACTGAAGCTTTCTTT. Translating gives CAISDRGRTEAFF.

V gene TRBV2 combines with J gene TRBJ2-5, with TRBD2 matching over 10 bases. The germline V gene has CDR1 SNHLY and CDR2 FYNNEI. J gave up 3 bases and V 6 bases, and 7 bases lay outside the gene matches. This CDR3 region has 15 residues. The CDR3 is CASRTSGRGKETQYF. Here the CDR3 DNA reads TGTGCCAGCAGAACGAGCGGGAGGGGAAAAGAGACCCAGTACTTC. The variable domain in full, with the rest retrieved from reference TRBV2 and TRBJ2-5, is EPEVTQTPSHQVTQMGQEVILRCVPISNHLYFYWYRQILGQKVEFLVSFYNNEISEKSEIFDDQFSVERPDGSNFTLKIRSTKLEDSAMYFCASRTSGRGKETQYFGPGTRLLVL.

This clonotype has a count of ten or more. J is TRBJ1-1 and V is TRBV4-3, with D maybe TRBD1 (5 bases). The CDR3 has 13 amino acids. Trimming shortened V by 5 bases and J by 2 bases, and 9 bases separated the two germline ends. From germline, CDR1 is LGHNA and CDR2 YSLEER. CDR3 bases: TGCGCCAGCAGCGCCGACAGAAACACTGAAGCTTTCTTT. This codes for CASSADRNTEAFF.

This clonotype was seen a few times. The genes are TRBV10-1 and TRBJ2-1; a weak D match, TRBD2 (5 bases). The germline V and J ends were trimmed by 0 bases and 8 bases, with 8 bases remaining between them. Germline V gives CDR1 WNHNN, CDR2 SYGVQD (reference sequence). The CDR3 length is 13 residues. CDR3 in amino acids: CASSESKRDEQFF. The CDR3 DNA reads as TGCGCCAGCAGTGAGTCGAAGAGGGATGAGCAGTTCTTC.

This clonotype was seen a few times. This chain links TRBV7-9 with TRBJ2-7, with 12 bases fitting TRBD1. CDR3 size: 18 residues. Germline V CDR1 and CDR2: SEHNR, FQNEAQ (reference sequence). V lost 5 bases, J lost 0 bases, and 11 bases stayed unmatched. The CDR3, as DNA: TGTGCCAGCAGCCGTCCCGGGACAGGGGGCCGGAGCTCCTACGAGCAGTACTTC. Translating it yields CASSRPGTGGRSSYEQYF. Full variable domain (missing parts from reference TRBV7-9 and TRBJ2-7): DTGVSQNPRHKITKRGQNVTFRCDPISEHNRLYWYRQTLGQGPEFLTYFQNEAQLEKSRLLSDRFSAERPKGSFSTLEIQRTEQGDSAMYLCASSRPGTGGRSSYEQYFGPGTRLTVT.

This chain links TRBV25-1 with TRBJ1-1, with 9 bases identical to TRBD1. The CDR3 is made up of 15 amino acids. Germline CDR1 MGHDK, CDR2 SYGVNS. The junction had 6 bases not matched to a gene; V was cut back by 4 bases and J by 3 bases. CDR3 sequence (DNA): TGTGCCAGCAGTGTACAGGGGGCGCGAGACACTGAAGCTTTCTTT. This translates into CASSVQGARDTEAFF.

At least ten counts were recorded for this clonotype. This chain links TRBV5-1 with TRBJ1-1; D remains ambiguous. V was cut by 0 bases and J by 1 base, with 7 bases left in between. This CDR3 comprises 14 residues. Germline-derived CDR1 and CDR2 are SGHRS and YFSETQ. Written as DNA, the CDR3 is TGCGCCAGCAGCTTGGATCCTGGGAACACTGAAGCTTTCTTT. Amino acids: CASSLDPGNTEAFF.

There are a few counts of this clonotype. The chain links TRBV7-2 to TRBJ1-1; 7 bases line up with TRBD1. The junction had 9 bases not matched to a gene; V was cut back by 5 bases and J by 0 bases. Germline V gene data show CDR1 as SGHTA and CDR2 as FQGNSA. The CDR3 runs to 16 residues. For the CDR3, the DNA is TGTGCCAGCAGCGAACTACAGACAGGGATGAACACTGAAGCTTTCTTT. It codes for CASSELQTGMNTEAFF.

Ten or more counts support this clonotype. The CDR3 region is CASSLVGYTEAFF. In DNA, the CDR3 is TGCGCCAGCAGCTTGGTGGGGTACACTGAAGCTTTCTTT. The rearrangement joins TRBV5-1 to TRBJ1-1; D unclear. Per the germline V gene, CDR1 is SGHRS and CDR2 is YFSETQ. This CDR3 is built from 13 residues. Trimming shortened V by 0 bases and J by 3 bases, and 6 bases separated the two germline ends.

A few counts support this clonotype. The chain uses TRBV7-2 and TRBJ1-1; D remains unclear. The ends were cut back, 1 base at V and 0 bases at J, with 9 bases in the middle. This CDR3 has 15 residues. Germline CDR1 is SGHTA and CDR2 is FQGNSA. CDR3 bases: TGTGCCAGCAGCTTAGGAGTCGGAATGAACACTGAAGCTTTCTTT. Encoded protein: CASSLGVGMNTEAFF. Using reference TRBV7-2 and TRBJ1-1 for the parts outside the CDR3, the full variable domain is GAGVSQSPSNKVTEKGKDVELRCDPISGHTALYWYRQSLGQGLEFLIYFQGNSAPDKSGLPSDRFSAERTGGSVSTLTIQRTQQEDSAVYLCASSLGVGMNTEAFFGQGTRLTVV.

This chain uses TRBV7-2 with TRBJ2-1; D is unresolved. The germline CDR1 and CDR2 sequences are SGHTA and FQGNSA. V was trimmed by 1 base and J by 10 bases, leaving 11 bases between them. CDR3 length equals 13 residues. The CDR3 protein is CASSLGVRREQFF. The CDR3 nucleotides are TGTGCCAGCAGCTTAGGAGTTCGTAGGGAGCAGTTCTTC. Supplemented by reference TRBV7-2 and TRBJ2-1, the full variable domain reads GAGVSQSPSNKVTEKGKDVELRCDPISGHTALYWYRQSLGQGLEFLIYFQGNSAPDKSGLPSDRFSAERTGGSVSTLTIQRTQQEDSAVYLCASSLGVRREQFFGPGTRLTVL.

V and J are TRBV19 and TRBJ2-2; 12 positions agree with TRBD2. The germline CDR1 and CDR2 sequences are LNHDA and SQIVND (reference sequence). The CDR3 contains 16 residues. The ends lost 9 bases at V and 6 bases at J; junction bases unmatched: 11. CDR3: CASGTGTSGSPGELFF. Written as DNA, the CDR3 is TGTGCCAGCGGAACAGGGACTAGCGGGTCCCCCGGGGAGCTGTTTTTT.

This clonotype has at least ten counts. This chain links TRBV7-2 with TRBJ2-3; no firm D call. This CDR3 comprises 11 residues. V gave up 3 bases and J gave up 6 bases, with 4 bases separating them. The germline gives CDR1 SGHTA, CDR2 FQGNSA. The CDR3 reads CASSFLDTQYF. DNA for the CDR3: TGTGCCAGCAGCTTTTTGGATACGCAGTATTTT.

This clonotype has a handful of counts. The chain recombines TRBV18 with TRBJ2-7, with 12 bases matching TRBD2. Germline V gene sequence: CDR1 KGHSH, CDR2 LQKENI. V trimming: 4 bases; J trimming: 5 bases; junction bases outside the gene matches: 3. The CDR3 is 14 amino acids. The CDR3 region has the DNA TGTGCCAGCTCACGACTAGCGGGAGAGAACGAGCAGTACTTC. Translated: CASSRLAGENEQYF.

This clonotype was counted at least ten times. CDR3 amino acids: CASSLDTPNSALHF. The CDR3 DNA reads TGTGCCAGCAGCTTAGATACACCCAATTCGGCCCTCCACTTT. This chain links TRBV7-2 with TRBJ1-6; D call uncertain. The CDR3 totals 14 residues. The V end lost 1 base, the J end lost 14 bases, and 15 bases lay between the germline ends. The germline CDR1 and CDR2 sequences are SGHTA and FQGNSA.